One and the same sample provided the 26 T cell receptor beta chains below, sequenced in a study of blood T cell repertoires in COVID-19 (TCRdb year 2020). The library relied on the immunoSEQ multiplex PCR assay. The table was pulled from immuneACCESS by TCRdb, which kept in-frame rearrangements only. Such tables lose some clones; where checked, under half of the loss comes from unresolved V genes, and the rest has no known cause. The sample contains more than 95,000 clones, 82% of them found a single time. About 20% of the sample goes to the ten largest clones. Sequenced material: peripheral blood. The receptors come from an elderly man with acute or convalescent COVID-19.

This clone was seen only a few times. This chain uses TRBV4-3 with TRBJ1-1; TRBD1 matches at 7 bases. J gave up 4 bases and V 4 bases, and 3 bases lay outside the gene matches. Per the germline V gene, CDR1 is LGHNA and CDR2 is YSLEER. The CDR3 sequence is 13 residues long. The CDR3 DNA reads as TGCGCCAGCAGCCGCAACAGGGGCACTGAAGCTTTCTTT. Translating it yields CASSRNRGTEAFF.

The CDR3 is CASSSQGQGPYNEQFF. As DNA, the CDR3 is TGTGCCAGCAGTTCCCAGGGACAGGGACCTTACAATGAGCAGTTCTTC. This sequence joins TRBV6-2 or TRBV6-3 and TRBJ2-1, with TRBD1 matching 9 bases. CDR1 is MNHEY, CDR2 SVGEGT, per germline. The V and J ends lost 4 bases and 4 bases, in that order; junction bases with no gene match: 8. This CDR3 contains 16 residues.

J is TRBJ2-7 and V is TRBV30; 10 positions match TRBD1. The V gene's germline CDR1 is GTSNPN and CDR2 SVGIG (reference sequence). J was trimmed by 4 bases and V by 8 bases; bases with no gene match: 8. The CDR3 sequence is 13 residues long. This chain's CDR3 is CALLGQGRYEQYF. The CDR3 DNA reads TGTGCCCTCCTGGGACAGGGGAGGTACGAGCAGTACTTC. The full variable domain, its missing parts supplied by reference TRBV30 and TRBJ2-7, is SQTIHQWPATLVQPVGSPLSLECTVEGTSNPNLYWYRQAAGRGLQLLFYSVGIGQISSEVPQNLSASRPQDRQFILSSKKLLLSDSGFYLCALLGQGRYEQYFGPGTRLTVT.

The chain links TRBV7-9 to TRBJ2-7; perhaps TRBD1 as D (5 bases). CDR3 length equals 15 residues. Germline V gives CDR1 SEHNR, CDR2 FQNEAQ (reference sequence). The germline V and J ends were trimmed by 1 base and 2 bases, with 12 bases remaining between them. In DNA form, the CDR3 reads TGTGCCAGCAGCTTAGGTAGGGGCGAAACCTACGAGCAGTACTTC. It specifies CASSLGRGETYEQYF.

The chain recombines TRBV6-5 with TRBJ1-1; no clear D. The CDR3 consists of 13 residues. The germline V gene has CDR1 MNHEY and CDR2 SVGAGI. With 2 bases removed from V and 1 base from J, the gap between germline ends came to 5 bases. CDR3 coding DNA: TGTGCCAGCAGTTACACGGGGAACACTGAAGCTTTCTTT. Translating gives CASSYTGNTEAFF.

This clone has only a few counts. V usage is TRBV7-2 and J usage is TRBJ2-1; the match to TRBD1 covers 7 bases. With V trimmed by 5 bases and J by 0 bases, 4 bases remained unmatched. CDR3 size: 15 residues. Germline CDR1 and CDR2: SGHTA and FQGNSA. The CDR3 DNA reads as TGTGCCAGCAGCACCGACAGGGACTCCTACAATGAGCAGTTCTTC. This sequence encodes CASSTDRDSYNEQFF.

In its sample, this clone was seen once. This chain connects TRBV9 to TRBJ1-5, with D maybe TRBD1 (6 bases). This CDR3 region has 15 residues. Germline V lookup: CDR1 SGDLS, CDR2 YYNGEE. Trimming removed 0 bases at V and 6 bases at J, with 13 bases between. The CDR3 sequence: CASSVGTGRGQPQHF. CDR3 coding DNA: TGTGCCAGCAGCGTAGGAACAGGGAGGGGTCAGCCCCAGCATTTT.

The rearrangement joins TRBV2 to TRBJ1-4; 8 nucleotides match TRBD1. Trimming cost V 10 bases and J 4 bases; bases outside gene matches: 8. Germline V CDR1 and CDR2: SNHLY, FYNNEI. This CDR3 comprises 14 residues. The CDR3 DNA reads TGTGCCACCACCAGACAGGGGCTTAATGAAAAACTGTTTTTT. Translating it yields CATTRQGLNEKLFF.

The chain has TRBV11-2 and TRBJ1-3; 7 positions agree with TRBD1. The CDR3 length is 14 residues. Trimming cost V 5 bases and J 8 bases; bases outside gene matches: 9. Germline V gene lookup returns CDR1 SGHAT and CDR2 FQNNGV. The CDR3 nucleotides read TGTGCCAGCAGCCGAACTACAGGGGCGCACACCATATATTTT. Its translation is CASSRTTGAHTIYF.

V usage is TRBV28 and J usage is TRBJ1-1; D is perhaps TRBD1 (5 bases). The CDR3 extends over 15 amino acids. Germline lookup yields CDR1 MDHEN and CDR2 SYDVKM. V was pared by 7 bases and J by 1 base, with 16 bases between. CDR3 in amino acids: CASTSSGGGNTEAFF. The CDR3 DNA follows: TGTGCCAGCACCTCCTCCGGGGGAGGGAACACTGAAGCTTTCTTT.

The chain employs TRBV27 and TRBJ2-7; perhaps TRBD2 as D (6 bases). Germline V gene lookup returns CDR1 MNHEY and CDR2 SMNVEV (reference sequence). The CDR3 spans 15 residues. Trimming took 1 base from V and 3 from J, leaving 13 bases between them. The CDR3 spells CASSLLGRRGYEQYF. DNA of the CDR3: TGTGCCAGCAGTTTATTAGGCAGGCGGGGCTACGAGCAGTACTTC.

The rearrangement links TRBV6-2 or TRBV6-3 to TRBJ1-2; 7 nucleotides match TRBD1. V trimming: 4 bases; J trimming: 5 bases; junction bases outside the gene matches: 1. CDR1 MNHEY and CDR2 SVGEGT come from the germline V gene. The CDR3 extends over 12 amino acids. For the CDR3, the DNA is TGTGCCAGCAGTTGGGACAGTTATGGCTACACCTTC. It specifies CASSWDSYGYTF.

V is TRBV29-1 and J is TRBJ2-5, with D possibly matching TRBD2 (6 bases). Trimming shortened V by 7 bases and J by 4 bases, and 13 bases separated the two germline ends. Germline V gives CDR1 SQVTM, CDR2 ANQGSEA. This CDR3 comprises 12 residues. CDR3 nucleotides: TGCAGCGCCGACAACGGGGGAGAGACCCAGTACTTC. Translation: CSADNGGETQYF.

The chain recombines TRBV5-1 with TRBJ2-7; no clear D. The CDR3 runs to 11 residues. V lost 2 bases and J 6 bases, leaving 6 bases between the germline ends. Germline V gene lookup returns CDR1 SGHRS and CDR2 YFSETQ. CDR3 nucleotides: TGCGCCAGCAGCTTCGGCGGCGAGCAGTACTTC. Amino acids: CASSFGGEQYF.

The genes are TRBV5-4 and TRBJ2-2; 7 positions agree with TRBD1. The J segment lost 1 base and the V segment lost 5 bases, leaving 8 bases of the junction unmatched. The CDR3 is 16 amino acids. Germline lookup yields CDR1 SGHNT and CDR2 YYREEE (reference sequence). CDR3 protein: CASRPQGQRNTGELFF. CDR3 bases: TGTGCCAGCAGGCCTCAGGGACAGAGGAACACCGGGGAGCTGTTTTTT.

The J gene is TRBJ2-5, the V gene TRBV19, with D perhaps TRBD2 (6 bases). The ends were cut back, 5 bases at V and 5 bases at J, with 6 bases in the middle. Per the germline V gene, CDR1 is LNHDA and CDR2 is SQIVND (reference sequence). The CDR3 runs to 11 residues. In DNA, the CDR3 is TGTGCCAGTAGTGGGGGGGAGACCCAGTACTTC. This sequence encodes CASSGGETQYF.

The V call is TRBV30, the J call TRBJ1-3, with D unresolved. Trimming removed 2 bases from V and 4 bases from J, with 6 bases in between. The CDR3 totals 12 residues. CDR1 is GTSNPN and CDR2 is SVGIG in the germline V gene (reference sequence). The CDR3 region is CAWSPRGNTIYF. CDR3 bases: TGTGCCTGGAGTCCCCGGGGAAACACCATATATTTT.

The gene calls are TRBV19 and TRBJ2-4; no clear D. This CDR3 is 14 amino acids long. V lost 3 bases to trimming and J lost 0 bases, with 6 bases between them. Per the germline V gene, CDR1 is LNHDA and CDR2 is SQIVND (reference sequence). The CDR3 sequence is CASSMRLAKNIQYF. The CDR3 nucleotides are TGTGCCAGTAGTATGCGGTTAGCCAAAAACATTCAGTACTTC.

The chain joins TRBV6-2 or TRBV6-3 to TRBJ1-6; D may be TRBD1 (6 bases). The germline V and J ends were trimmed by 2 bases and 7 bases, with 12 bases remaining between them. Per the germline V gene, CDR1 is MNHEY and CDR2 is SVGEGT. The CDR3 contains 15 residues. In DNA form, the CDR3 reads TGTGCCAGCAGTTACAACAGGGTTGACAATTCACCCCTCCACTTT. It codes for CASSYNRVDNSPLHF.

This rearrangement joins TRBV9 to TRBJ2-2, with a possible D match to TRBD1 (6 bases). Trimming left V 0 bases short and J 5 bases short, with 14 bases between. The germline gives CDR1 SGDLS, CDR2 YYNGEE. The CDR3 has 16 residues. Written as DNA, the CDR3 is TGTGCCAGCAGCGTAGGTTCGGACAGCCTAACCGGGGAGCTGTTTTTT. This gives the protein CASSVGSDSLTGELFF.

The rearrangement uses TRBV6-5 and TRBJ2-7; 10 bases fit TRBD1. CDR3 length equals 14 residues. V lost 8 bases and J lost 1; bases outside the gene matches: 5. Germline V gene lookup returns CDR1 MNHEY and CDR2 SVGAGI. The CDR3, as DNA: TGTGCCAGCCGTTGGGACAGGGGATCCTACGAGCAGTACTTC. Translated, it gives CASRWDRGSYEQYF.

This clone was picked up one time. This rearrangement joins TRBV30 to TRBJ2-7, with a tentative D call TRBD1 (6 bases). The CDR3 is made up of 16 amino acids. Germline lookup yields CDR1 GTSNPN and CDR2 SVGIG (reference sequence). V was trimmed by 3 bases and J by 0 bases, leaving 18 bases between them. CDR3 coding DNA: TGTGCCTGGAGCGGACCCCGGGACAAGTTCTCCTACGAGCAGTACTTC. This codes for CAWSGPRDKFSYEQYF. Supplemented by reference TRBV30 and TRBJ2-7, the full variable domain reads SQTIHQWPATLVQPVGSPLSLECTVEGTSNPNLYWYRQAAGRGLQLLFYSVGIGQISSEVPQNLSASRPQDRQFILSSKKLLLSDSGFYLCAWSGPRDKFSYEQYFGPGTRLTVT.

The chain combines TRBV19 with TRBJ2-5; 8 bases map to TRBD1. Germline-derived CDR1 and CDR2 are LNHDA and SQIVND (reference sequence). The trim removed 5 bases at V and 1 base at J, leaving 6 bases unmatched. The CDR3 loop spans 15 amino acids. CDR3 sequence reads: CASSLGQASQETQYF. CDR3 DNA sequence: TGTGCCAGTAGTCTGGGACAGGCAAGCCAAGAGACCCAGTACTTC.

The V call is TRBV10-2, the J call TRBJ1-1, with D unclear. The germline CDR1 and CDR2 sequences are WSHSY and SAAADI. Between the trimmed V and J ends, which lost 4 bases and 0 bases, there was a span of 6 bases. The CDR3 is made up of 13 amino acids. DNA of the CDR3: TGCGCCAGCAGTGTTTCGGTGAACACTGAAGCTTTCTTT. Translated, it gives CASSVSVNTEAFF.

The chain recombines TRBV28 with TRBJ2-5; 8 nucleotides line up with TRBD1. The CDR3 has 14 residues. The trim removed 1 base at V and 6 bases at J, leaving 4 bases unmatched. The germline V gene has CDR1 MDHEN and CDR2 SYDVKM. The CDR3 DNA reads TGTGCCAGCAGTTTATCAGGGGGCGCGAAGACCCAGTACTTC. Translated: CASSLSGGAKTQYF.

The chain joins TRBV4-3 to TRBJ2-3; 15 positions match TRBD2. The CDR3 runs to 17 residues. V trimming: 4 bases; J trimming: 2 bases; junction bases outside the gene matches: 4. Germline V gene lookup returns CDR1 LGHNA and CDR2 YSLEER. The CDR3 reads CASSRTSGGANTDTQYF. In nucleotides, the CDR3 is TGCGCCAGCAGCCGGACTAGCGGGGGGGCAAACACAGATACGCAGTATTTT.